This T cell receptor beta chain was captured in a study of blood T cells in healthy people across ages. In each sample, at least 6 million PBMCs were isolated. The total RNA that was extracted per sample amounted to at least 6 micrograms. Then a second PCR, running roughly 7 to 11 cycles, was carried out with a sample-barcoded 5' primer and a J-beta primer mix. A single record per CDR3 protein comes from TCRdb applying MiXCR to the 5' RACE reads. This table holds about 1.4 million distinct CDR3 sequences, roughly 59% found once. Concerning this clonotype: What it binds is not known.

General observations from the study: The unknown donor CMV status may have confounded expanded clonotype changes. Whereas aged donors had fewer naive CD4+ cells, long-lived donors had more of them and higher diversity.

CDR3 size: 18 residues. Germline CDR1 reads MNHEY; CDR2 reads SMNVEV (reference sequence). The junction had 8 bases not matched to a gene; V was cut back by 5 bases and J by 0 bases. The chain uses TRBV27 and TRBJ2-6, with 9 bases that match TRBD2. The receptor was isolated from a man in his late teens or twenties in good health. The source material was blood. The CDR3 region is CASSPELAGLSGANVLTF. The DNA for the CDR3 is TGTGCCAGCAGTCCGGAACTAGCGGGCCTCTCTGGGGCCAACGTCCTGACTTTC.